This TCR beta chain stems from a study of post-analysis software for immune sequencing data. Looking at the study overall: Patients had relapsing-remitting, secondary progressive or progressive-relapsing multiple sclerosis; some lacked subtype. Points from the study as a whole: Clustering by F measure revealed strong co-clustering among samples prepared together in one batch. Patients had higher frequencies than controls of about five TRBV segments, including TRBV5-6, TRBV5-1 and TRBV20-1.

TCR beta cDNA libraries had unique molecular identifiers. Each batch of about 0.85 to 10 million T cells produced roughly 0.5 million cDNA molecules. One entry per CDR3 protein, called by TCRdb with MiXCR from the PCR reads. The table lists about 160,000 distinct CDR3 sequences, under 40% of them singletons. This clonotype has a handful of counts. No antigen is known for it. Germline CDR1 is SQVTM and CDR2 is ANQGSEA. This CDR3 has 13 residues. The germline V and J ends were trimmed by 1 base and 8 bases, with 12 bases remaining between them. The sample was blood, taken after autologous hematopoietic stem cell transplantation. The J gene is TRBJ2-1, the V gene TRBV29-1; no definite D call. This receptor was identified in a girl aged 5 to 17 with multiple sclerosis. The CDR3 coding sequence is TGCAGCGTTGAAGGCTACAATATTGATGAGCAGTTCTTC. Protein sequence: CSVEGYNIDEQFF.